This T cell receptor beta chain comes out of a study of shared clonotypes between healthy human individuals (dated by TCRdb to about 2020). For the wider study: The cohort comprised a couple of women and a few men aged 18 to 49 years. For each donor, three plates each were used for CD4 naive and CD4 memory, two plates were used for CD8 naive, and one plate was used for CD8 memory. To estimate repertoire size and how much clonotype sharing occurs between individuals, the study deeply sequenced the blood TCR repertoires of about five healthy adults. Per donor, leukapheresis produced somewhere between about 0.9 and 9 billion PBMCs. Libraries were prepared and TCR repertoires were sequenced by different laboratories using diverse techniques, in order to increase sequencing depth and limit assay-specific biases. Overall study results and their limits: The genetic and exposure-history diversity represented was limited by the small number of donors. Naive subsets generally had larger estimated clonotype richness than memory subsets did. Sharing across a few donors was observed for approximately 5% of naive CD4, less than 4% of naive CD8, 2% to 2.5% of memory CD4, and roughly 0.4% of memory CD8 clonotypes. Sampling was restricted to blood, and TCR repertoires in tissues likely differ from the TCR repertoires found in blood. Based on pairwise subsampling, the degree of clonotype sharing among donors was expected to be affected by sequencing depth. Compared with non-shared clonotypes, clonotypes shared by all four sorted-subset donors had higher generation probabilities. Even with the large sequencing depth, rarefaction of the sorted-subset datasets indicated that sequencing was incomplete.

The germline V gene (reference sequence) specifies LNHDA as CDR1 and SQIVND as CDR2. Its CDR3 holds 14 amino acids, cysteine through phenylalanine. CDR3 DNA is the only sequence kept; it has 42 bases, read in frame from the first base. V is pared back by 3 bases and J by 5 bases, with 12 bases lying between the germline termini. Using the deep immunoSEQ assay, multiplex PCR amplified TCR CDR3 regions from genomic DNA. For each cell subset, the extracted genomic DNA was distributed evenly across all wells of several immunoSEQ 96-well plates, and each plate served as one replicate. Each replicate PCR for sorted subsets received 200 ng genomic DNA, equal to about 30,000 T cell genomes. Purified libraries were measured with a Qubit 3.0 fluorometer, size-checked on a Bioanalyzer 2100, and measured again with the KAPA Library Quantification kit. A separate single-read 150-cycle Illumina NextSeq 550 flow cell was used to sequence each immunoSEQ 96-well plate. The paper's data handling went like this. Because the immunoSEQ output held only junctional sequences and lacked quality scores, the filtering could not match the filtering applied to full-length reads. To assign V/J genes and CDR3, sequences were annotated using PyIR, a Python wrapper for IgBLAST v1.9, with IMGT germline references. Any read was removed if the V/J assignment was weak (E-value above 1e-6), the CDR3 was missing, or the read contained stop codons, out-of-frame junctions, or ambiguous translated residues. V3J clonotypes were defined as sequences sharing an identical inferred V gene, J gene, and CDR3 amino acid sequence. The percentage overlap between two repertoires was calculated by dividing the number of shared unique clonotypes by the size of the smaller repertoire. RTK rarefaction, the Chao1 estimator, and Recon v2.1 estimates of unobserved clonotypes were used to assess repertoire richness. OLGA was used to compute generation probabilities for all TCRbeta clonotypes that the gDNA method yielded from a few donors. Here the immuneACCESS table is served through TCRdb, limited to in-frame sequences with V and J called. Missing clones are a known gap in these copies; in checked studies unresolved V genes cover under half, and the rest lacks a known reason. V, J and clone size derive from that table, while D and trimming were established from the DNA sequence. The sample has 2 million to 3 million clones on record, over 85% of them singletons. The ten largest clones capture 0.36% of the sample.

Worth noting for this clone: Its antigen target is currently unknown. Base qualities are missing; no much larger clone stands one base away.

Donors were healthy HIV-negative adults with no recently reported acute infections or vaccinations. Every donor was a Caucasian adult residing in Nashville, Tennessee, USA. Magnetic negative selection was used to enrich CD4+ T cells, after which naive cells were positively selected on CD45RA and the negative fraction became the memory subset. Blood was obtained by leukapheresis, after which PBMCs were separated by Ficoll-Histopaque density gradient centrifugation and cryopreserved in liquid nitrogen vapor phase. Purity and quantity of every magnetically sorted T cell population were checked by analytical flow cytometry. Each sorted fraction had its genomic DNA isolated and then quantified by UV absorbance on a Nanodrop 2000c.

Specimen: naive CD4+ T cells from PBMCs. The cell subset or site label of this sample denotes: CD45RA+ positively selected. The TCR was taken from a man younger than 35 in good health. Some clones in this sample may be carry-over from other donors' samples. Recombination joined TRBV19 with TRBJ2-3; TRBD2 is perhaps the D gene, given 6 matching bases. The base sequence is TGTGCCAGTAGTATCGGAGGGAGCGTAGATACGCAGTATTTT. Its translation reads: CASSIGGSVDTQYF.